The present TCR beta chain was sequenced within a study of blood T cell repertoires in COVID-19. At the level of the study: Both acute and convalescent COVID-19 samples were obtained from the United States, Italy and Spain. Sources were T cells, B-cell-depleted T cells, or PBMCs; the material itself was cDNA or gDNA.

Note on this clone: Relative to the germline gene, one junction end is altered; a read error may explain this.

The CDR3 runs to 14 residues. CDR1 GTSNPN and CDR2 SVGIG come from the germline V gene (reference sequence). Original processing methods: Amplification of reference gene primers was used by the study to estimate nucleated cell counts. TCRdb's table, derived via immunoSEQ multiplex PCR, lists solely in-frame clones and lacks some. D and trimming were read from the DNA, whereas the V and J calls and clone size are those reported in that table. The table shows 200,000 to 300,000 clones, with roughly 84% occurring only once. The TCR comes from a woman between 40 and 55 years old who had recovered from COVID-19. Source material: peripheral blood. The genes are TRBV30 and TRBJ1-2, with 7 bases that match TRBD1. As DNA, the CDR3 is TGTGCCTGGAGTTCTCCTGACAGGCTCGTAGGGGGCCACTTC. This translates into CAWSSPDRLVGGHF.